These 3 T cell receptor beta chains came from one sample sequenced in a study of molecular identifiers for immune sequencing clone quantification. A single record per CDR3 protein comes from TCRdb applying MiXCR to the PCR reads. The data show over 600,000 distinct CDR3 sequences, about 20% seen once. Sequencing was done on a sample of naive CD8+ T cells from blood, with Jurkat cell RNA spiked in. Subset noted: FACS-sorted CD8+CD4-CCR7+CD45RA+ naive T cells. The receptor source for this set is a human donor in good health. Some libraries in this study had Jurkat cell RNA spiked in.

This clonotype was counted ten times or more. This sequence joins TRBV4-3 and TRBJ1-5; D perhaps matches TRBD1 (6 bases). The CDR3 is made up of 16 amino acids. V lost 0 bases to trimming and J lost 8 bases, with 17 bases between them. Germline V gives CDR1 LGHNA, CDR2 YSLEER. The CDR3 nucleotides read TGCGCCAGCAGCCAAGACGTCAGGGGTGGTGTTAAGCCCCAGCATTTT. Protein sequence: CASSQDVRGGVKPQHF.

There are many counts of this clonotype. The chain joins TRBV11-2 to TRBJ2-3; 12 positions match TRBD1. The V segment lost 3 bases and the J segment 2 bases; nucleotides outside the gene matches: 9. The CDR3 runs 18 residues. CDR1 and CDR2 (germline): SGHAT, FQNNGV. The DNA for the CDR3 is TGTGCCAGCAGCTTGCGGGGACAGGGGGCGCTTGACACAGATACGCAGTATTTT. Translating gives CASSLRGQGALDTDTQYF.

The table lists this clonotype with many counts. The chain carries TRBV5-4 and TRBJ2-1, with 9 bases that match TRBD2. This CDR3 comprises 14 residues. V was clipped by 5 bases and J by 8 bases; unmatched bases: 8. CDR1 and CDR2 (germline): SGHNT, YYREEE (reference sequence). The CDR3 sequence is CASRVRGGRDEQFF. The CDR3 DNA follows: TGTGCCAGCAGGGTCCGCGGCGGGAGGGATGAGCAGTTCTTC.